This T cell receptor (beta chain) is drawn from a study of molecular identifiers for immune sequencing clone quantification. This clonotype was detected many times. Its antigen is not known. Germline values: CDR1 DFQATT, CDR2 SNEGSKA (reference sequence). The V end was cut by 3 bases, the J end by 0 bases, with 9 bases between. The CDR3 is made up of 13 amino acids. General study findings and limits: Shared barcodes on identical TCR molecules could underestimate the sizes of highly expanded clones.

TCRdb recomputed calls from the PCR reads with MiXCR, one row per CDR3 protein. Of under 600,000 distinct CDR3 sequences listed, around 23% are singletons. The sequencing sample was made of naive CD8+ T cells from blood, with Jurkat cell RNA spiked in. The sample's subset: FACS-sorted CD8+CD4-CCR7+CD45RA+ naive T cells. This clonotype originated in a human donor in good health. Some libraries in this study had Jurkat cell RNA spiked in. The chain carries TRBV20-1 and TRBJ2-7; TRBD1 might be the D (6 bases). The CDR3 is CSARDSLSYEQYF. CDR3 in DNA: TGCAGTGCTAGGGACAGCCTCTCCTACGAGCAGTACTTC.